A single sample gave rise to the 15 T cell receptor beta chains below, sequenced in a study of T cells in tuberculosis (dated 2018 in TCRdb). The library was built by means of the immunoSEQ multiplex PCR assay. TCRdb mirrors the immuneACCESS table, restricted to in-frame sequences. Some clones are absent from its copies; in checked studies, under half trace to an unresolved V gene, and the reason for the others is unknown. Recorded for this sample are some 47,000 clones; roughly 96% of them occurred a single time. Roughly 7% of the sample is in the top ten clones. Sequencing was performed on PBMCs. Receptor source: a donor aged 10 to 29 with latent tuberculosis or without tuberculosis infection.

The CDR3 nucleotides read TGTGCCAGCAGTTTGGGGCAGGCACTCAATCAGCCCCAGCATTTT. Translation: CASSLGQALNQPQHF. The rearrangement uses TRBV27 and TRBJ1-5, with D possibly matching TRBD1 (5 bases). The CDR3 spans 15 residues. From germline, CDR1 is MNHEY and CDR2 SMNVEV (reference sequence). V lost 3 bases and J 3 bases, leaving 12 bases between the germline ends.

The chain combines TRBV25-1 with TRBJ2-6; the D gene is possibly TRBD2 (6 bases). Germline V gene sequence: CDR1 MGHDK, CDR2 SYGVNS. The CDR3 length is 16 residues. V dropped 3 bases and J dropped 0 bases, with 9 bases sitting between them. The CDR3, as DNA: TGTGCCAGCAGTGACTGGGACTCCTCTGGGGCCAACGTCCTGACTTTC. Protein: CASSDWDSSGANVLTF.

The V gene is TRBV19, the J gene TRBJ1-2; D is unresolved. Germline assignment: CDR1 LNHDA and CDR2 SQIVND (reference sequence). Trimming took off 3 bases at V and 6 bases at J, with 14 bases between the two ends. The CDR3 has 14 residues. DNA of the CDR3: TGTGCCAGTAGTATTTCTCCACAGTACAATGGCTACACCTTC. Translating it yields CASSISPQYNGYTF.

The chain employs TRBV5-4 and TRBJ1-1; weak D call: TRBD1 (5 bases). CDR3 length: 14 amino acids. Germline V gene sequence: CDR1 SGHNT, CDR2 YYREEE (reference sequence). V was shortened by 4 bases and J by 4 bases, with 14 bases between the two germline ends. The DNA of the CDR3 is TGTGCCAGCAGCCTGGGGGGAGGCTCCACTGAAGCTTTCTTT. It codes for CASSLGGGSTEAFF.

The chain recombines TRBV5-1 with TRBJ2-3; 15 nucleotides match TRBD2. J gave up 3 bases and V 4 bases, and 9 bases lay outside the gene matches. Germline V lookup: CDR1 SGHRS, CDR2 YFSETQ. The CDR3 extends over 18 amino acids. CDR3 nucleotides: TGCGCCAGCAGCCCAGGACTAGCGGGAGGGGAGGGGACAGATACGCAGTATTTT. Translated, it gives CASSPGLAGGEGTDTQYF.

The CDR3 is CASSPGLAGGGETQYF. Here the CDR3 DNA reads TGTGCCAGCAGTCCCGGACTAGCGGGAGGGGGGGAGACCCAGTACTTC. V is TRBV28 and J is TRBJ2-5; 15 nucleotides match TRBD2. The CDR3 is 16 amino acids. Germline-derived CDR1 and CDR2 are MDHEN and SYDVKM. V was pared by 5 bases and J by 5 bases, with 6 bases of the junction left unmatched.

This chain joins TRBV10-3 and TRBJ2-7; 10 bases line up with TRBD1. This CDR3 has 13 amino acids. Per the germline V gene, CDR1 is ENHRY and CDR2 is SYGVKD. V trimming: 8 bases; J trimming: 1 base; junction bases outside the gene matches: 2. In DNA, the CDR3 is TGTGCCATCGGGACAGGGGATTCCTACGAGCAGTACTTC. As protein: CAIGTGDSYEQYF.

V is TRBV9 and J is TRBJ2-3, with 10 positions matching TRBD2. Germline trimming cut 3 bases from V and 5 bases from J; bases unmatched to any gene: 9. CDR1 and CDR2 from the germline V gene are SGDLS and YYNGEE. The CDR3 sequence is 16 residues long. DNA of the CDR3: TGTGCCAGCAGCGCTTACCCGGGACTAGCGATAGATACGCAGTATTTT. It specifies CASSAYPGLAIDTQYF.

This chain joins TRBV10-2 and TRBJ2-7; 7 bases are a match to TRBD1. V trimming: 2 bases; J trimming: 4 bases; junction bases outside the gene matches: 5. Germline V gene data show CDR1 as WSHSY and CDR2 as SAAADI. CDR3 length equals 14 residues. In nucleotides, the CDR3 is TGCGCCAGCAGTGAGGGGACAGCGGAATACGAGCAGTACTTC. It encodes CASSEGTAEYEQYF.

The J gene is TRBJ1-4, the V gene TRBV23-1; D not certain. TRBV23-1 is annotated as an ORF whose role is uncertain. There are 17 residues in the CDR3. V was pared by 0 bases and J by 4 bases, with 15 bases between. Written as DNA, the CDR3 is TGCGCCAGCAGTCAATCTAGTACGGAGGTCCTTAATGAAAAACTGTTTTTT. It encodes CASSQSSTEVLNEKLFF.

The chain joins TRBV27 to TRBJ2-1; 11 bases are shared with TRBD1. The CDR3 contains 16 residues. The V segment lost 5 bases and the J segment 4 bases; nucleotides outside the gene matches: 7. The germline gives CDR1 MNHEY, CDR2 SMNVEV (reference sequence). CDR3 nucleotides: TGTGCCAGCAGTCCCACAGGGACAGGGGGGTACAATGAGCAGTTCTTC. This encodes CASSPTGTGGYNEQFF.

In its sample, this clone was seen once. J is TRBJ2-3 and V is TRBV7-2; 12 bases are shared with TRBD2. Trimming at V came to 1 base and at J to 2 bases, leaving 4 bases not matched to a gene. The CDR3 covers 17 residues. CDR1 SGHTA and CDR2 FQGNSA come from the germline V gene. Here the CDR3 DNA reads TGTGCCAGCAGCTTAGGGGGACTAGCGGGCTTCACAGATACGCAGTATTTT. Translation: CASSLGGLAGFTDTQYF. Combining the CDR3 with reference TRBV7-2 and TRBJ2-3 gives the whole variable domain GAGVSQSPSNKVTEKGKDVELRCDPISGHTALYWYRQSLGQGLEFLIYFQGNSAPDKSGLPSDRFSAERTGGSVSTLTIQRTQQEDSAVYLCASSLGGLAGFTDTQYFGPGTRLTVL.

The chain has TRBV2 and TRBJ1-2, with no clear D. The CDR3 sequence is 13 residues long. V was pared by 3 bases and J by 5 bases, with 10 bases between. Germline assignment: CDR1 SNHLY and CDR2 FYNNEI. The CDR3 DNA sequence: TGTGCCAGCAGTGAGGAAGGGAGGTATGGCTACACCTTC. As protein: CASSEEGRYGYTF.

The rearrangement uses TRBV5-6 and TRBJ2-5, with D unclear. Germline assignment: CDR1 SGHDT and CDR2 YYEEEE. This CDR3 comprises 13 residues. The V end was cut by 4 bases, the J end by 2 bases, with 9 bases between. CDR3 sequence reads: CASSPENQETQYF. CDR3 nucleotide sequence: TGTGCCAGCAGCCCTGAGAATCAAGAGACCCAGTACTTC.

The chain uses TRBV5-6 and TRBJ2-7, with D possibly matching TRBD1 (5 bases). The germline V gene has CDR1 SGHDT and CDR2 YYEEEE. Trimming removed 4 bases from V and 1 base from J, with 18 bases in between. This CDR3 contains 16 residues. CDR3 nucleotides: TGTGCCAGCAGCCTAGGGCCACCAGGGCTATCCTACGAGCAGTACTTC. Protein sequence: CASSLGPPGLSYEQYF.